The 2 T cell receptor beta chains presented below share a single source sample, sequenced in a study of T cell responses to AZD1222 COVID-19 vaccine. The assay was immunoSEQ multiplex PCR, and TCRdb's table has in-frame clones only and misses some. Of more than 150,000 clones in the sample, about nine tenths were seen once. The sequenced sample was peripheral blood, obtained 28 days after the second AZD1222 dose. These TCRs come from an adult who received the AZD1222 COVID-19 vaccine.

Here the CDR3 DNA reads TGTGCCAGCAGCTTAGGACCCCCACCCCAGTACTTC. This translates into CASSLGPPPQYF. The chain has TRBV2 and TRBJ2-5, with D unclear. Trimming shortened V by 6 bases and J by 9 bases, and 14 bases separated the two germline ends. This CDR3 is 12 amino acids long. Germline values: CDR1 SNHLY, CDR2 FYNNEI.

The chain recombines TRBV19 with TRBJ2-3; a possible D gene is TRBD2 (5 bases). Germline V gene data show CDR1 as LNHDA and CDR2 as SQIVND (reference sequence). V was cut by 6 bases and J by 2 bases, with 18 bases left in between. The CDR3 contains 16 residues. The CDR3 loop is CASSPSFSDLTDTQYF. The CDR3 DNA follows: TGTGCCAGTAGCCCCTCCTTTAGCGATCTCACAGATACGCAGTATTTT.